Many counts were recorded for the clone carrying this TCR beta chain. These data are taken from a study of regulatory T cells in long-lasting Graves disease. Time point reported: newly diagnosed GD, antithyroid drugs for less than 3 months. PBMC-derived RNA was used for the TCR library. Through Arm-PCR of CDR3 regions and iRepertoire HTBI primers, TCR beta libraries were built. TCRdb independently ran MiXCR on the multiplex PCR reads; one entry per CDR3 protein. The repertoire holds a few hundred thousand distinct CDR3 sequences, with 20% as singletons. This clonotype was sampled from a female donor with Graves disease. The source was peripheral blood mononuclear cells (PBMCs), collected at new diagnosis, from a patient treated with antithyroid drugs.

In nucleotides, the CDR3 is TGTGCCAGCAGCCAAAACAGGGGATCCTACGAGCAGTACTTC. Protein product: CASSQNRGSYEQYF. The gene calls are TRBV4-2 and TRBJ2-7; the match to TRBD1 covers 7 bases. This CDR3 has 14 residues. After removal of 2 bases from V and 1 base from J, the junction contained 2 bases not matched to a gene. CDR1 LGHNA and CDR2 YNFKEQ come from the germline V gene.